A selection of T cell receptor beta chains follows, all from one sample in a study of cytomegalovirus exposure and HLA in healthy donors. This table comes from immunoSEQ multiplex PCR, and its TCRdb copy is limited to in-frame clones, with some not included. Here the sample spans about 120,000 clones, approximately 79% being singletons. Sequencing was carried out using PBMCs. The source is a man aged 25-40 years in good health and CMV-seropositive. Both conserved end residues are part of each CDR3. A D gene is named only where the DNA matches it firmly. Part of the rows lack a size; the others show once, few, many or a class for expanded clones.

size	V	D	J	CDR3	DNA
once	TRBV11-2	TRBD1	TRBJ2-5	CASSFMTGQETQYF	TGTGCCAGCAGCTTTATGACAGGGCAAGAGACCCAGTACTTC
.	TRBV18	.	TRBJ1-1	CASSLLREVGEAFF	TGTGCCAGCTCACTACTCAGGGAAGTCGGTGAAGCTTTCTTT
.	TRBV29-1	.	TRBJ2-2	CSVEADKAGELFF	TGCAGCGTTGAGGCCGACAAGGCCGGGGAGCTGTTTTTT
.	TRBV28	.	TRBJ2-7	CASSSPGSYEQYF	TGTGCCAGCAGTTCCCCAGGGTCGTACGAGCAGTACTTC
.	TRBV5-1	.	TRBJ2-7	CASSLAQGTTYEQYF	TGCGCCAGCAGCTTGGCCCAGGGAACTACCTACGAGCAGTACTTC
.	TRBV6-1	TRBD2	TRBJ2-5	CASSATGLAIETQYF	TGTGCCAGCAGTGCTACGGGACTAGCTATAGAGACCCAGTACTTC
.	TRBV6-5	TRBD2	TRBJ2-3	CASRLAATDTQYF	TGTGCCAGCAGACTAGCGGCGACAGATACGCAGTATTTT
.	TRBV10-3	.	TRBJ2-5	CAISPEWAIVRQETQYF	TGTGCCATCAGTCCGGAATGGGCCATCGTCCGCCAAGAGACCCAGTACTTC
.	TRBV14	TRBD1	TRBJ2-1	CASSQSGTGFNNEQFF	TGTGCCAGCAGCCAATCCGGGACAGGTTTTAACAATGAGCAGTTCTTC
.	TRBV2	TRBD2	TRBJ2-2	CASRDLLAGENTGELFF	TGTGCCAGCAGGGATCTATTGGCGGGGGAGAACACCGGGGAGCTGTTTTTT
few	TRBV7-2	.	TRBJ1-3	CASSLGARSSGNTIYF	TGTGCCAGCAGCCTAGGGGCCCGAAGCTCTGGAAACACCATATATTTT
.	TRBV5-8	.	TRBJ2-3	CASSFRIRGATDTQYF	TGTGCCAGCAGCTTTAGGATCCGGGGGGCGACAGATACGCAGTATTTT
.	TRBV19	.	TRBJ1-4	CASRPTATNEKLFF	TGTGCCAGTAGACCGACAGCAACTAATGAAAAACTGTTTTTT
.	TRBV13	TRBD1	TRBJ2-2	CASSLGTEPSYTGELFF	TGTGCCAGCAGCCTCGGGACAGAACCCTCTTACACCGGGGAGCTGTTTTTT
.	TRBV25-1	TRBD2	TRBJ2-5	CASSGRSGGARETQYF	TGTGCCAGCAGTGGTCGGAGCGGGGGGGCAAGAGAGACCCAGTACTTC
.	TRBV5-5	TRBD1	TRBJ1-4	CASSLNLGQGATNEKLFF	TGTGCCAGCAGCCTAAATTTAGGACAGGGGGCGACTAATGAAAAACTGTTTTTT
.	TRBV10-3	TRBD1	TRBJ1-2	CAISDPLDRGRGYTF	TGTGCCATCAGTGACCCGCTCGACAGGGGGCGAGGCTACACCTTC
.	TRBV7-9	TRBD1	TRBJ2-2	CASSSGTGRHNGELFF	TGTGCCAGCAGCTCTGGGACAGGCAGGCATAACGGGGAGCTGTTTTTT
few	TRBV5-4	.	TRBJ2-7	CASSSTRDEQYF	TGTGCCAGCAGCTCGACCCGGGACGAGCAGTACTTC
.	TRBV6-6	TRBD2	TRBJ2-5	CASRRTSLGETQYF	TGTGCCAGCAGACGGACTAGCTTGGGAGAGACCCAGTACTTC
few	TRBV14	.	TRBJ2-7	CASSAPGMGTYEQYF	TGTGCCAGCAGCGCCCCAGGGATGGGGACCTACGAGCAGTACTTC
.	TRBV25-1	TRBD1	TRBJ2-7	CASLGQGGREQYF	TGTGCCAGCCTGGGACAGGGAGGACGCGAGCAGTACTTC
.	TRBV5-1	.	TRBJ2-2	CASSSEFRGPVGGELFF	TGCGCCAGCAGCTCTGAATTTCGGGGTCCAGTCGGCGGGGAGCTGTTTTTT
.	TRBV7-2	.	TRBJ2-6	CASSLYFSGANVLTF	TGTGCCAGCAGCTTATATTTCTCTGGGGCCAACGTCCTGACTTTC
.	TRBV10-3	TRBD1	TRBJ2-3	CAISDFGTEDTQYF	TGTGCCATCAGTGACTTTGGGACAGAAGATACGCAGTATTTT
once	TRBV19	.	TRBJ1-3	CASSIGEGHRNTIYF	TGTGCCAGTAGTATAGGAGAGGGCCATCGAAACACCATATATTTT
.	TRBV6-5	.	TRBJ1-5	CASSPDGNQPQHF	TGTGCCAGTTCCCCAGATGGCAATCAGCCCCAGCATTTT
once	TRBV7-8	.	TRBJ1-4	CASSQQLRGAENEKLFF	TGTGCCAGCAGCCAACAGCTGCGGGGGGCGGAGAACGAAAAACTGTTTTTT
.	TRBV4-3	.	TRBJ2-2	CASSQEVPGANTGELFF	TGCGCCAGCAGCCAAGAAGTTCCGGGGGCGAACACCGGGGAGCTGTTTTTT
once	TRBV14	.	TRBJ2-3	CASSLGRGRVTQYF	TGTGCCAGCAGCCTCGGCAGGGGAAGGGTTACGCAGTATTTT
.	TRBV6-1	TRBD1	TRBJ1-5	CASTGTGGNQPQHF	TGTGCCAGTACCGGGACAGGGGGAAATCAGCCCCAGCATTTT
.	TRBV5-6	.	TRBJ2-7	CASSLTQGGGPYEQYF	TGTGCCAGCAGCTTAACCCAGGGGGGAGGTCCCTACGAGCAGTACTTC
once	TRBV6-1	.	TRBJ1-1	CASSAVQGNTEAFF	TGTGCCAGCAGTGCTGTCCAGGGGAACACTGAAGCTTTCTTT
many	TRBV30	.	TRBJ1-3	CAWSKGGARNTIYF	TGTGCCTGGAGCAAGGGGGGGGCTAGAAACACCATATATTTT
.	TRBV9	.	TRBJ2-2	CASSPTYSGSGELFF	TGTGCCAGCAGCCCCACCTACAGTGGGTCCGGGGAGCTGTTTTTT
.	TRBV5-1	.	TRBJ2-5	CASSFNRETQYF	TGCGCCAGCAGCTTCAATAGAGAGACCCAGTACTTC
.	TRBV5-1	.	TRBJ2-3	CASSPSQGDTQYF	TGCGCCAGCAGCCCATCGCAGGGAGATACGCAGTATTTT
.	TRBV20-1	.	TRBJ1-1	CSATQGKGAFF	TGCAGTGCTACACAGGGAAAGGGCGCTTTCTTT
once	TRBV29-1	.	TRBJ1-5	CSVSDRFGSNQPQHF	TGCAGCGTTTCGGACAGATTCGGTAGCAATCAGCCCCAGCATTTT
.	TRBV2	.	TRBJ2-7	CASSLQGSPYEQYF	TGTGCCAGCAGTCTACAGGGATCTCCCTACGAGCAGTACTTC
.	TRBV27	.	TRBJ2-3	CASSPLDSTDTQYF	TGTGCCAGCAGTCCCCTAGACAGCACAGATACGCAGTATTTT
few	TRBV6-1	.	TRBJ1-3	CASSEYSSGNTIYF	TGTGCCAGCAGTGAATACTCCTCTGGAAACACCATATATTTT
.	TRBV27	.	TRBJ2-7	CASSDTKPGLVTEQYF	TGTGCCAGCAGTGACACAAAACCGGGACTGGTTACGGAGCAGTACTTC
.	TRBV6-6	TRBD2	TRBJ2-7	CASHTSGGVYEQYF	TGTGCCAGCCATACTAGCGGGGGTGTCTACGAGCAGTACTTC
once	TRBV28	.	TRBJ1-1	CASSSGAAEAFF	TGTGCCAGCAGCTCAGGTGCCGCTGAAGCTTTCTTT
once	TRBV7-8	.	TRBJ2-1	CASSFAGYSYNEQFF	TGTGCCAGCAGCTTTGCGGGGTACTCCTACAATGAGCAGTTCTTC
.	TRBV6-1	TRBD1	TRBJ1-2	CASSARDRGLIEYGYTF	TGTGCCAGCAGTGCTCGGGACAGGGGGTTAATAGAGTATGGCTACACCTTC
.	TRBV5-1	TRBD2	TRBJ2-3	CASSFQRGGLGDTQYF	TGCGCCAGCAGCTTTCAGCGGGGGGGCCTAGGGGATACGCAGTATTTT
.	TRBV7-8	TRBD1	TRBJ1-1	CASSFGTGGQTEAFF	TGTGCCAGCAGCTTCGGTACAGGGGGACAGACTGAAGCTTTCTTT
.	TRBV9	.	TRBJ1-3	CASSQKGLGNTIYF	TGTGCCAGCAGTCAGAAAGGACTGGGAAACACCATATATTTT
.	TRBV5-1	.	TRBJ2-5	CASSSGHGRETQYF	TGCGCCAGCAGCTCTGGACATGGGAGGGAGACCCAGTACTTC
.	TRBV10-2	.	TRBJ1-5	CASSDSGDDQPQHF	TGCGCCAGCAGTGATTCAGGGGACGATCAGCCCCAGCATTTT
.	TRBV29-1	TRBD1	TRBJ1-2	CSGATGSGGYTF	TGCAGCGGCGCGACAGGGTCGGGAGGCTACACCTTC
once	TRBV7-9	.	TRBJ1-2	CASSLGLYGYTF	TGTGCCAGCAGCTTAGGACTCTATGGCTACACCTTC
.	TRBV30	TRBD1	TRBJ1-5	CAWSSTGGGNQPQHF	TGTGCCTGGAGTTCTACAGGGGGCGGCAATCAGCCCCAGCATTTT
.	TRBV5-1	.	TRBJ2-7	CASSLGWRSYEQYF	TGCGCCAGCAGCTTGGGATGGCGGTCCTACGAGCAGTACTTC
.	TRBV7-9	TRBD1	TRBJ2-5	CASSLAGTGFKTQYF	TGTGCCAGCAGTCTAGCCGGGACAGGGTTCAAGACCCAGTACTTC
few	TRBV7-3	.	TRBJ2-1	CASSLNGRGADEQFF	TGTGCCAGCAGCTTAAACGGCAGGGGGGCGGATGAGCAGTTCTTC
.	TRBV19	.	TRBJ1-1	CASQLGDTEAFF	TGTGCCAGTCAATTAGGAGACACTGAAGCTTTCTTT
.	TRBV7-2	.	TRBJ2-1	CASSLAPTGYEFF	TGTGCCAGCAGCTTAGCCCCAACAGGGTACGAGTTCTTC